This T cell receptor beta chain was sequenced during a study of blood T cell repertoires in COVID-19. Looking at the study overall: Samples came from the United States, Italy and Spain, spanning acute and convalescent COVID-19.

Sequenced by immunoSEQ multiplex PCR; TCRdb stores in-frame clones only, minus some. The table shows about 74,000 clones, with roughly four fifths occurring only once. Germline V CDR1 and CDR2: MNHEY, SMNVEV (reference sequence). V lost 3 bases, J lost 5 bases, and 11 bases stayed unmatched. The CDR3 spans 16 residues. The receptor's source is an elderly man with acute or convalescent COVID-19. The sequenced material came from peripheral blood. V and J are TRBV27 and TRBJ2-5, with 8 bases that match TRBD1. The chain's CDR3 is CASSLFGQGMSETQYF. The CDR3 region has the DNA TGTGCCAGCAGTTTGTTCGGACAGGGTATGTCGGAGACCCAGTACTTC.